A selection of T cell receptor beta chains follows, all from one sample in a study of blood T cells in healthy people across ages. TCRdb ran MiXCR on the 5' RACE reads and lists one entry per CDR3 protein. Here the sample spans some 750,000 distinct CDR3 sequences, about a fifth being singletons. The material sequenced was blood. These receptor sequences come from a man between 65 and 85 years old in good health. The CDR3 runs from the conserved cysteine through the conserved F or W. A D gene is named only where the DNA matches it firmly. Size is omitted from some rows. Given values are once, few, many or a class for expanded clones.

V: TRBV7-9; D: TRBD1; J: TRBJ1-4; size: -; DNA: TGTGCCAGCAGACCGACAGGGGCCGAAAAACTGTTTTTT; CDR3: CASRPTGAEKLFF
V: TRBV27; D: -; J: TRBJ2-5; size: -; DNA: TGTGCCAGCAGCCCCACTGTCGGGACGAGGCAGACCCAGTACTTC; CDR3: CASSPTVGTRQTQYF
V: TRBV6-2/TRBV6-3; D: TRBD2; J: TRBJ2-1; size: -; DNA: TGTGCCGGCAGGGAGTGGACTAGCGGGAGGGGAGGCAATGAGCAGTTCTTC; CDR3: CAGREWTSGRGGNEQFF
V: TRBV6-5; D: -; J: TRBJ1-4; size: -; DNA: TGTGCCAGCACCCGCGACGGGTCTGAAAAACTGTTTTTT; CDR3: CASTRDGSEKLFF
V: TRBV15; D: TRBD1; J: TRBJ1-2; size: few; DNA: TGTGCCACCAGCAGAGAACAGGGGATCTATGGCTACACCTTC; CDR3: CATSREQGIYGYTF
V: TRBV4-1; D: -; J: TRBJ2-5; size: few; DNA: TGCGCCAGCAGCCCAATTTCTAGAAGCGAGACCCAGTACTTC; CDR3: CASSPISRSETQYF
V: TRBV28; D: -; J: TRBJ1-3; size: few; DNA: TGTGCCAGCAGGCCGGGACAAATAAGCTCTGGAAACACCATATATTTT; CDR3: CASRPGQISSGNTIYF
V: TRBV12-3/TRBV12-4; D: -; J: TRBJ2-3; size: many; DNA: TGTGCCAGCAGTTTAGGGACCACAGATACGCAGTATTTT; CDR3: CASSLGTTDTQYF
V: TRBV20-1; D: -; J: TRBJ2-3; size: few; DNA: TGCAGTGCTCCCCGCGGATTTCGTACAGGTACGCAGTATTTT; CDR3: CSAPRGFRTGTQYF
V: TRBV12-3/TRBV12-4; D: -; J: TRBJ1-4; size: few; DNA: TGTGCCAGCAGCCGGCGGGGAAGGGAAAAACTGTTTTTT; CDR3: CASSRRGREKLFF
V: TRBV11-2; D: -; J: TRBJ2-7; size: -; DNA: TGTGCCAGCAGCTTAGATGGGGGCTTCCAAAGGTACGAGCAGTACTTC; CDR3: CASSLDGGFQRYEQYF
V: TRBV29-1; D: -; J: TRBJ1-2; size: -; DNA: TGCAGCGTTGCCAGAGCCTATGGCTACACCTTC; CDR3: CSVARAYGYTF
V: TRBV5-1; D: -; J: TRBJ2-7; size: -; DNA: TGCGCCAGCAGCTCCCCGACAGTCCCCGAGCAGTACTTC; CDR3: CASSSPTVPEQYF
V: TRBV28; D: -; J: TRBJ1-2; size: few; DNA: TGTGCCAGCACCGTAGGGACGGACTATGGCTACACCTTC; CDR3: CASTVGTDYGYTF
V: TRBV4-3; D: -; J: TRBJ1-4; size: few; DNA: TGCGCCAGCAGCCAAGACCGGGGGATGAGCGAAAAACTGTTTTTT; CDR3: CASSQDRGMSEKLFF
V: TRBV5-1; D: -; J: TRBJ2-5; size: -; DNA: TGCGCCAGCAAGGACGTAGAGGGGCTGGGTGAGACCCAGTACTTC; CDR3: CASKDVEGLGETQYF
V: TRBV7-8; D: TRBD2; J: TRBJ2-1; size: few; DNA: TGTGCCAGCAGCTTAGCCCGACTAGCGGGAGCGGGCGAGCAGTTCTTC; CDR3: CASSLARLAGAGEQFF